Presented here are 15 T cell receptor beta chains from one specimen sequenced in a study of shared clonotypes between healthy human individuals. Some clones are missing from TCRdb's copy, which holds only in-frame ones; the method was immunoSEQ multiplex PCR. The sample shows roughly 640,000 clones, around 74% of them seen only once. Sequenced material: memory CD4+ T cells sorted from blood. The subset is: CD45RA-negative fraction. These TCRs come from a woman between 25 and 40 years old in good health.

V and J are TRBV29-1 and TRBJ1-2, with D possibly TRBD1 on 5 matching bases. Trimming cost V 3 bases and J 8 bases, with 7 bases left between them. CDR1 and CDR2 from the germline V gene are SQVTM and ANQGSEA. The CDR3 runs 10 residues. In nucleotides, the CDR3 is TGCAGCGTTGATGGGGACGGCTACACCTTC. This codes for CSVDGDGYTF.

This clone was picked up a small number of times. This rearrangement joins TRBV7-2 to TRBJ2-4; maybe TRBD1 (5 bases). Per the germline V gene, CDR1 is SGHTA and CDR2 is FQGNSA. Trimming cost V 2 bases and J 0 bases, with 8 bases left between them. The CDR3 is 15 residues long. CDR3 sequence: CASSLLQGAKNIQYF. CDR3 nucleotides: TGTGCCAGCAGCTTACTTCAGGGAGCCAAAAACATTCAGTACTTC.

V usage is TRBV29-1 and J usage is TRBJ2-3; TRBD2 is a possible D gene (5 bases). V was shortened by 4 bases and J by 0 bases, with 11 bases between the two germline ends. CDR3 length: 14 residues. Per the germline V gene, CDR1 is SQVTM and CDR2 is ANQGSEA. The CDR3: CSVAEGSSTDTQYF. The CDR3 coding sequence is TGCAGCGTTGCTGAGGGTTCTAGCACAGATACGCAGTATTTT.

This clone was counted a single time. The rearrangement joins TRBV4-1 to TRBJ2-2, with 8 positions matching TRBD2. Germline loops: CDR1 MGHRA, CDR2 YSYEKL. This CDR3 is built from 17 residues. J gave up 4 bases and V 4 bases, and 11 bases lay outside the gene matches. The CDR3 DNA reads as TGCGCCAGCAGCCCTTACTCCGGGACTAGGATCACCGGGGAGCTGTTTTTT. Protein: CASSPYSGTRITGELFF.

This sequence joins TRBV6-4 and TRBJ1-5; D may be TRBD1 (6 bases). The CDR3 length is 13 residues. The germline V gene encodes CDR1 MRHNA and CDR2 SNTAGT. The V gene lost 6 bases and the J gene lost 4 bases, with 10 bases spanning the gap. The CDR3 DNA sequence: TGTGCCAGCAGCAAGGACAGTAATCAGCCCCAGCATTTT. It translates to CASSKDSNQPQHF.

V usage is TRBV4-1 and J usage is TRBJ1-5; perhaps TRBD1 as D (5 bases). The germline V gene encodes CDR1 MGHRA and CDR2 YSYEKL. V dropped 4 bases and J dropped 8 bases, with 18 bases sitting between them. The CDR3 runs to 15 residues. The CDR3: CASSPRQSLEEPQHF. The CDR3 nucleotides read TGCGCCAGCAGCCCCCGACAGTCTCTTGAAGAGCCCCAGCATTTT.

This clone was recorded a few times. V and J are TRBV28 and TRBJ1-5; unclear D gene. The CDR3 has 16 amino acids. The V gene's germline CDR1 is MDHEN and CDR2 SYDVKM. Trimming stripped 6 bases from V and 6 bases from J, with 21 bases between. The CDR3 DNA follows: TGTGCCAGCAGCCCCATAGGGCGGGAGGAAGGTCAGCCCCAGCATTTT. As protein: CASSPIGREEGQPQHF. Full variable domain (remainder filled in from reference TRBV28 and TRBJ1-5): DVKVTQSSRYLVKRTGEKVFLECVQDMDHENMFWYRQDPGLGLRLIYFSYDVKMKEKGDIPEGYSVSREKKERFSLILESASTNQTSMYLCASSPIGREEGQPQHFGDGTRLSIL.

V and J are TRBV15 and TRBJ1-1, with a possible D match to TRBD1 (6 bases). This CDR3 comprises 14 residues. CDR1 and CDR2 from the germline V gene are LNHNV and YYDKDF (reference sequence). The germline V and J ends were trimmed by 3 bases and 2 bases, with 10 bases remaining between them. The CDR3 DNA follows: TGTGCCACCAGCAGGCGGACAGCTAACACTGAAGCTTTCTTT. Its protein product is CATSRRTANTEAFF.

The genes are TRBV6-1 and TRBJ2-2, with TRBD1 matching 9 bases. From germline, CDR1 is MNHNS and CDR2 SASEGT. With 11 bases clipped from V and 4 bases from J, the junction kept 11 bases outside the gene matches. The CDR3 has 15 amino acids. The CDR3 reads CAGNRGQFGTGELFF. The CDR3 DNA reads TGTGCCGGAAACAGGGGGCAGTTTGGCACCGGGGAGCTGTTTTTT.

The V call is TRBV2, the J call TRBJ2-1; no clear D gene. Germline-derived CDR1 and CDR2 are SNHLY and FYNNEI. The CDR3 runs 15 residues. V was trimmed by 5 bases and J by 0 bases, leaving 11 bases between them. The DNA of the CDR3 is TGTGCCAGCAGTCGAGAGGAGCCCTCCTACAATGAGCAGTTCTTC. This gives the protein CASSREEPSYNEQFF.

V usage is TRBV4-1 and J usage is TRBJ2-6; D is possibly TRBD1 (5 bases). The V gene lost 1 base and the J gene lost 0 bases, with 10 bases spanning the gap. This CDR3 comprises 17 residues. Germline CDR1 MGHRA, CDR2 YSYEKL. In nucleotides, the CDR3 is TGCGCCAGCAGCCAAGTGGGGCTATCCTCTGGGGCCAACGTCCTGACTTTC. Translated, it gives CASSQVGLSSGANVLTF.

The chain employs TRBV28 and TRBJ1-1; D might be TRBD1 (5 bases). The ends were cut back, 2 bases at V and 1 base at J, with 8 bases in the middle. This CDR3 is built from 14 residues. Germline CDR1 and CDR2: MDHEN and SYDVKM. CDR3 in amino acids: CASSLPDRNTEAFF. The CDR3 coding sequence is TGTGCCAGCAGTTTACCCGACAGGAACACTGAAGCTTTCTTT.

This rearrangement joins TRBV5-1 to TRBJ2-5, with D uncertain. Germline V CDR1 and CDR2: SGHRS, YFSETQ. The CDR3 runs to 14 residues. Trimming cost V 1 base and J 2 bases, with 9 bases left between them. The CDR3 spells CASSLIDLQETQYF. CDR3 nucleotide sequence: TGCGCCAGCAGCTTGATCGACTTACAAGAGACCCAGTACTTC.

The chain is built from TRBV18 and TRBJ2-1, with no clear D. The V gene's germline CDR1 is KGHSH and CDR2 LQKENI. CDR3 size: 14 residues. V lost 1 base and J lost 5, with 9 bases in between. The DNA of the CDR3 is TGTGCCAGCTCACCACAGGTTGGGCACAATGAGCAGTTCTTC. This translates into CASSPQVGHNEQFF.

The gene calls are TRBV5-1 and TRBJ2-5, with D possibly TRBD1 on 5 matching bases. CDR1 is SGHRS, CDR2 YFSETQ, per germline. CDR3 size: 14 residues. V was shortened by 2 bases and J by 5 bases, with 13 bases between the two germline ends. CDR3 amino acids: CASSFGPGSETQYF. DNA for the CDR3: TGCGCCAGCAGCTTTGGACCAGGGTCGGAGACCCAGTACTTC. The complete variable domain, with remaining parts taken from reference TRBV5-1 and TRBJ2-5, reads KAGVTQTPRYLIKTRGQQVTLSCSPISGHRSVSWYQQTPGQGLQFLFEYFSETQRNKGNFPGRFSGRQFSNSRSEMNVSTLELGDSALYLCASSFGPGSETQYFGPGTRLLVL.